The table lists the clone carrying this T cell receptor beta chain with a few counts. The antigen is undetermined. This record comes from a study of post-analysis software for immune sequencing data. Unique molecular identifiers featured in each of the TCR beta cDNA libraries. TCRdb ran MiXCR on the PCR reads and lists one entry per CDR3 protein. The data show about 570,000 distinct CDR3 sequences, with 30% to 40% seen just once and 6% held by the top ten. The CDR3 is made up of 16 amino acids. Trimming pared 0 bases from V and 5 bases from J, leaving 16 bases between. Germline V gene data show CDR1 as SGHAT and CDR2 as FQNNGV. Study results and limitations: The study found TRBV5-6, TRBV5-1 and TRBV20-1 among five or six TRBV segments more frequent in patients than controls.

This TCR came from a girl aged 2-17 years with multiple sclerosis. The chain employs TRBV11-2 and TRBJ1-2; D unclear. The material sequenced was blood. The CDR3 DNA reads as TGTGCCAGCAGCTTAGATTTGACCCCTAGCGCGTATGGCTACACCTTC. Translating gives CASSLDLTPSAYGYTF.